This TCR beta chain comes out of a study of cytomegalovirus exposure and HLA in healthy donors. This PCR relied on a set of 60 Vbeta primers and 13 Jbeta primers. Generated by immunoSEQ multiplex PCR, the TCRdb table keeps only in-frame clones and is missing some. The table includes 100,000 or so clones, roughly 79% detected once. The receptor comes from a man in his forties or fifties in good health and CMV-seronegative. Sequenced input: PBMCs.

The CDR3 DNA reads as TGTGCCAGCAGCCCCCTCCCAGCAGATACGCAGTATTTT. This translates into CASSPLPADTQYF. This chain connects TRBV9 to TRBJ2-3; D not resolved. The V end lost 4 bases, the J end lost 4 bases, and 10 bases lay between the germline ends. This CDR3 contains 13 residues. Germline loops: CDR1 SGDLS, CDR2 YYNGEE.